Reported below is one T cell receptor beta chain. The data were taken from a study of technical replicates of blood from several donors. Assay used: immunoSEQ multiplex PCR; TCRdb lists only in-frame clones, some missing. The table includes about 58,000 clones, 85% to 95% detected once. CDR3 length equals 15 residues. V lost 2 bases, J lost 2 bases, and 10 bases lay in between. The germline V gene encodes CDR1 LNHDA and CDR2 SQIVND (reference sequence). The specimen was PBMCs. This TCR was sampled from a human donor in good health. Some clones in this sample may be carry-over from other donors' samples. The V gene is TRBV19, the J gene TRBJ1-3; tentative D call: TRBD1 (5 bases). CDR3: CASSILGGTGNTIYF. For the CDR3, the DNA is TGTGCCAGTAGTATACTCGGGGGAACTGGAAACACCATATATTTT.